A single T cell receptor (beta chain) is shown here with its context. The CDR3 contains 16 residues. CDR1 and CDR2 from the germline V gene are SGHRS and YFSETQ. Losses at the gene ends were 4 bases for V and 5 bases for J; bases not matched to a gene: 12. This record comes from a study of blood T cell repertoires in COVID-19. For the study at large: COVID-19 samples collected from the United States, Italy and Spain covered acute and convalescent phases. Sources were T cells, B-cell-depleted T cells, or PBMCs; the material itself was cDNA or gDNA.

Original analysis: Amplified reference gene primers provided the basis for estimating nucleated cell counts. Using immunoSEQ multiplex PCR, the repertoire was profiled, and TCRdb retains in-frame clones only, with some absent. That table furnishes V, J and clone size, whereas the DNA furnished D and trimming. This table has a few hundred thousand clones, roughly 85% appearing once. This sequence joins TRBV5-1 and TRBJ1-1; 9 positions match TRBD1. The sequence was obtained from a woman under 30 with acute or convalescent COVID-19. Material for sequencing was peripheral blood. Written as DNA, the CDR3 is TGCGCCAGCAGCCGAACAGGGGGCGCAGAGAGTACTGAAGCTTTCTTT. It specifies CASSRTGGAESTEAFF.